The rows below give T cell receptor beta chains drawn from one sample of a study of low-dose radiotherapy and immunotherapy resistance in tumors. TCRdb independently ran MiXCR on the reads; one entry per CDR3 protein. The sample includes 35,000 to 50,000 distinct CDR3 sequences, approximately 26% seen only once; the top ten take around a tenth. The source material was PBMCs, sampled after low-dose radiotherapy plus immunotherapy. The receptors derive from a male donor with prostate cancer. CDR3s include the opening cysteine and the closing phenylalanine or tryptophan. Fields, in order: J gene, V gene, clone size, D gene, CDR3 DNA, CDR3 protein. D genes are given only for firm matches. Clone size, where shown, is once, few, many, or a class for clones that have expanded.

>TRBJ2-2|TRBV19|many|.
TGTGCCAGTACCCCTCCCGGCGCGAACACCGGGGAGCTGTTTTTT
CASTPPGANTGELFF
>TRBJ2-7|TRBV10-2|many|.
TGCGCCAGCAGATACGGGACTTACTACGAGCAGTACTTC
CASRYGTYYEQYF
>TRBJ1-2|TRBV20-1|many|TRBD1
TGCAGTGCTAGTAAGGCAGGGGGCATCTATGGCTACACCTTC
CSASKAGGIYGYTF
>TRBJ2-7|TRBV7-2|.|TRBD2
TGTGCCAGCAGCTCCGGGACTAGCGGGGGGAGCTCCTACGAGCAGTACTTC
CASSSGTSGGSSYEQYF
>TRBJ2-1|TRBV11-2|few|.
TGTGCCAGCAGCCGACTTAGGGGTTACTACAATGAGCAGTTCTTC
CASSRLRGYYNEQFF
>TRBJ2-7|TRBV6-2/TRBV6-3|many|TRBD1
TGTGCCAGCAGTTACGGACAGGGCAACTACGAGCAGTACTTC
CASSYGQGNYEQYF
>TRBJ2-3|TRBV7-3|many|.
TGTGCCAGCAGCTCCCAGGGGCCGAGCACAGATACGCAGTATTTT
CASSSQGPSTDTQYF
>TRBJ1-2|TRBV2|many|TRBD1
TGTGCCAGCACGGGACAGGCCTTCAATGGCTACACCTTC
CASTGQAFNGYTF
>TRBJ1-2|TRBV19|few|.
TGTGCCAGTAGTCTTGCACGGAACTATGGCTACACCTTC
CASSLARNYGYTF
>TRBJ2-7|TRBV6-5|many|TRBD1
TGTGCCAGCAGTCCACGGGACAGGGTCCTTGGGGAGCAGTACTTC
CASSPRDRVLGEQYF
>TRBJ2-7|TRBV20-1|many|.
TGCAGTGCTCCCGGGGCCGCCTACGAGCAGTACTTC
CSAPGAAYEQYF
>TRBJ2-7|TRBV11-2|many|.
TGTGCCAGCAGCTTAGGGAACTACGAGCAGTACTTC
CASSLGNYEQYF
>TRBJ1-2|TRBV5-6|many|.
TGTGCCAGCAGCCCGACGGGGGACTATGGCTACACCTTC
CASSPTGDYGYTF
>TRBJ2-6|TRBV5-1|many|.
TGCGCCAGCAGCTTAGGCTCTGGGGCCAACGTCCTGACTTTC
CASSLGSGANVLTF
>TRBJ1-5|TRBV19|.|TRBD1
TGTGCCAGTACTCCCGGGACAGGCAATCAGCCCCAGCATTTT
CASTPGTGNQPQHF
>TRBJ2-5|TRBV5-1|many|TRBD2
TGCGCCAGCAGCAGACTAGCGGGGCGATCGGGAGAGACCCAGTACTTC
CASSRLAGRSGETQYF
>TRBJ2-7|TRBV5-1|few|TRBD1
TGCGCCAGCAGCTTTGTGCCCGGGACAGGGGGCTACGAGCAGTACTTC
CASSFVPGTGGYEQYF
>TRBJ1-2|TRBV3-1|many|TRBD1
TGTGCCAGCAGCCCGGACAGGGGGAGAAGCTACACCTTC
CASSPDRGRSYTF
>TRBJ1-1|TRBV7-9|many|.
TGTGCCAGCAGCCCCCAAGGGGAACCTGAAGCTTTCTTT
CASSPQGEPEAFF
>TRBJ2-6|TRBV5-1|many|.
TGCGCCAGCAGCTTGGTCGGGGGGGCCAACGTCCTGACTTTC
CASSLVGGANVLTF
>TRBJ2-7|TRBV3-1|many|.
TGTGCCAGCAGCCAAATGACTAGTTCCGTGAGTGAGCAGTACTTC
CASSQMTSSVSEQYF
>TRBJ2-5|TRBV20-1|.|.
TGCAGTGCTACGAGGGGGACTGGGCTTCAAGAGACCCAGTACTTC
CSATRGTGLQETQYF
>TRBJ2-3|TRBV3-1|many|TRBD2
TGTGCCAGCAGCACCCGTGGGGGGGGAGAGACAGATACGCAGTATTTT
CASSTRGGGETDTQYF
>TRBJ2-3|TRBV27|many|.
TGTGCCAGCAGTTCCCGTCGGGATAGGGCCGCGGGTGGTACAGATACGCAGTATTTT
CASSSRRDRAAGGTDTQYF
>TRBJ2-5|TRBV2|.|.
TGTGCCAGCAGCGAAGGACTGTTTCGGGAGTCCCAGTACTTC
CASSEGLFRESQYF
>TRBJ2-3|TRBV2|many|.
TGTGCCAGCAACGCGGGTGATACGCAGTATTTT
CASNAGDTQYF
>TRBJ1-5|TRBV2|.|TRBD1
TGTGCCAGCAGTAAAGACAGGGGGGATCAGCCCCAGCATTTT
CASSKDRGDQPQHF
>TRBJ2-5|TRBV19|many|.
TGTGCCAGTAAGGGGTTCGGCGGAGGGCCTCCGGCGCGGGAGACCCAGTACTTC
CASKGFGGGPPARETQYF
>TRBJ1-5|TRBV5-5|.|TRBD1
TGTGCCAGCGGTCTAGACAGGGACTATCAGCCCCAGCATTTT
CASGLDRDYQPQHF
>TRBJ2-5|TRBV5-1|.|TRBD2
TGCGCCAGCAGCTTTCGAGGTAGCGGGGGGATGCGTCGGGAGACCCAGTACTTC
CASSFRGSGGMRRETQYF
>TRBJ1-6|TRBV19|once|.
TGTGCCAGTAGTATACCGTCACCGCGAAATTCACCCCTCCACTTT
CASSIPSPRNSPLHF
>TRBJ2-2|TRBV27|.|TRBD1
TGTGCCAGCAGTTTGGTGGGACAGGGGAACACCGGGGAGCTGTTTTTT
CASSLVGQGNTGELFF
>TRBJ2-5|TRBV28|many|.
TGTGCCAGCAGTACCCAGACAGGTTCTTCGTACCAAGAGACCCAGTACTTC
CASSTQTGSSYQETQYF
>TRBJ2-3|TRBV28|many|TRBD2
TGTGCCAGCAGTTTGCGGACTAGCGGGAGGGCCCAGGTAGATACGCAGTATTTT
CASSLRTSGRAQVDTQYF
>TRBJ2-1|TRBV11-2|many|TRBD2
TGTGCCAGCAGCTTAGATTTACTAGCGGGAGTTGGGAACAATGAGCAGTTCTTC
CASSLDLLAGVGNNEQFF
>TRBJ1-2|TRBV10-2|.|.
TGCGCCAGCAGTGAGCGGCGTGGTCGAAACTATGGCTACACCTTC
CASSERRGRNYGYTF
>TRBJ1-4|TRBV20-1|many|.
TGCAGTGCTCACCTAAATGAAAAACTGTTTTTT
CSAHLNEKLFF
>TRBJ2-1|TRBV9|many|.
TGTGCCAGCAGCGTAGAGGTGGGGCCCCCCTACAATGAGCAGTTCTTC
CASSVEVGPPYNEQFF
>TRBJ2-7|TRBV5-6|.|TRBD1
TGTGCCAGCAGCTTGTCGGGGACAGGGGACTACGAGCAGTACTTC
CASSLSGTGDYEQYF
>TRBJ2-7|TRBV9|many|TRBD1
TGTGCCAGCAGTGTCTCGGGACAGGGATCCTACGAGCAGTACTTC
CASSVSGQGSYEQYF
>TRBJ2-5|TRBV20-1|.|.
TGCAGTGCTAGCGGGGAGCAAGAGACCCAGTACTTC
CSASGEQETQYF
>TRBJ2-3|TRBV13|many|.
TGTGCCAGCAGCTTTCGTACCCTCAGCACAGATACGCAGTATTTT
CASSFRTLSTDTQYF
>TRBJ2-7|TRBV6-1|medium-sized|TRBD2
TGTGCCAGCAGGAGGACTAGCGTCTCCTACGAGCAGTACTTC
CASRRTSVSYEQYF
>TRBJ2-1|TRBV7-9|many|.
TGTGCCAGCAGCAAAGAGAGTGAGCAGTTCTTC
CASSKESEQFF
>TRBJ1-2|TRBV20-1|many|.
TGCAGTGCTAGAGACCCATGGACCTCTAACTATGGCTACACCTTC
CSARDPWTSNYGYTF